This TCR beta chain was recorded in a study of T cell responses to AZD1222 COVID-19 vaccine. General study findings and limits: At study baseline, merely five or six AZD1222 recipients were seropositive. Nearly half of spike-specific TCRs reportedly target variant regions that are unmutated in the B.1.351 and B.1.1.7 variants.

The repertoire was sequenced with immunoSEQ multiplex PCR; TCRdb's copy has only in-frame clones and lacks some. The sample includes more than 60,000 clones, about 83% of them seen just once. Analysis merged second doses at about 4 or about 12 weeks. Points on this clone: Its target is unknown.

This clonotype was sampled from an adult who received the AZD1222 COVID-19 vaccine. The sample was peripheral blood, taken 28 days after the second AZD1222 dose.

The CDR3 sequence is CSGGQGAGNTIYF. The DNA for the CDR3 is TGCAGCGGCGGACAGGGGGCTGGAAACACCATATATTTT. The rearrangement joins TRBV29-1 to TRBJ1-3, with 10 bases identical to TRBD1. Per germline, CDR1 SQVTM and CDR2 ANQGSEA. V lost 7 bases and J lost 2; bases outside the gene matches: 2. The CDR3 consists of 13 residues.